This T cell receptor (beta chain) was retrieved from a study of cytomegalovirus exposure and HLA in healthy donors. The PCR made use of 60 Vbeta and 13 Jbeta primers. Libraries were prepared by immunoSEQ multiplex PCR; TCRdb keeps only in-frame clonotypes and omits some of them. Of 150,000 to 200,000 clones listed, around 80% are singletons. Healthy bone marrow donors supplied every sample. The CDR3 totals 14 residues. The V segment lost 7 bases and the J segment 4 bases; nucleotides outside the gene matches: 4. CDR1 SNHLY and CDR2 FYNNEI come from the germline V gene. The sample was PBMCs. The sequence was collected from a woman aged 50 to 65 in good health and CMV-seronegative. The V and J genes are TRBV2 and TRBJ1-1; 12 bases line up with TRBD1. DNA for the CDR3: TGTGCCAGCAAGGGACAGGGGGCCTCCACTGAAGCTTTCTTT. Translation gives CASKGQGASTEAFF.